These 27 T cell receptor beta chains share one sample of origin, sequenced in a study of shared T cell receptors in the human thymus. Profiled with immunoSEQ multiplex PCR; TCRdb holds only in-frame clones, not every one. In the table there are around 68,000 clones, 90% to 95% of which are singletons. The specimen sequenced was thymocytes. The source of these receptors is a human donor.

Written as DNA, the CDR3 is TGCGCCAGCAAAACAGGAGCCCTAAGCAATCAGCCCCAGCATTTT. Its protein product is CASKTGALSNQPQHF. The chain uses TRBV23-1 and TRBJ1-5; maybe TRBD1 (5 bases). TRBV23-1 is an ORF; its function is uncertain. This CDR3 is built from 15 residues. V lost 7 bases and J 1 base, leaving 14 bases between the germline ends.

The V call is TRBV6-5, the J call TRBJ2-3; unclear D gene. The germline V gene has CDR1 MNHEY and CDR2 SVGAGI. V was pared by 2 bases and J by 7 bases, with 10 bases between. CDR3 length equals 13 residues. CDR3: CASSYGERHTQYF. In DNA form, the CDR3 reads TGTGCCAGCAGTTACGGTGAACGTCATACGCAGTATTTT.

J is TRBJ2-5 and V is TRBV5-4, with D tentatively TRBD1 (6 bases). Germline V gene sequence: CDR1 SGHNT, CDR2 YYREEE (reference sequence). This CDR3 is built from 16 residues. Trimming cost V 4 bases and J 1 base, with 17 bases left between them. The CDR3 nucleotides are TGTGCCAGCAGCCGGAGAGGACAGCAGACCCAAGAGACCCAGTACTTC. Translating gives CASSRRGQQTQETQYF.

This chain joins TRBV5-6 and TRBJ2-2, with D possibly TRBD2 on 6 matching bases. The V end lost 1 base, the J end lost 5 bases, and 15 bases lay between the germline ends. The CDR3 loop spans 16 amino acids. CDR1 is SGHDT, CDR2 YYEEEE, per germline. Here the CDR3 DNA reads TGTGCCAGCAGCTTGTGGGGTGCGGGGAGGACCGGGGAGCTGTTTTTT. Translated, it gives CASSLWGAGRTGELFF.

The chain links TRBV6-1 to TRBJ1-1; a possible D gene is TRBD1 (5 bases). Looked up from germline, CDR1 is MNHNS and CDR2 is SASEGT. Trimming pared 8 bases from V and 0 bases from J, leaving 16 bases between. This CDR3 region has 15 residues. The CDR3 is CASGPQEELNTEAFF. CDR3 coding DNA: TGTGCCAGCGGACCACAGGAAGAATTGAACACTGAAGCTTTCTTT.

J is TRBJ2-7 and V is TRBV29-1; D may correspond to TRBD1 or TRBD2 (5 bases each). The CDR3 sequence is 24 residues long. V gave up 4 bases and J gave up 4 bases, with 47 bases separating them. Germline values: CDR1 SQVTM, CDR2 ANQGSEA. The CDR3 nucleotides read TGCAGCGTTGTATTATTTGGGATTCGACGATTTTGTGGCCGGCCAGGGACCGATTTATACGAGCAGTACTTC. This gives the protein CSVVLFGIRRFCGRPGTDLYEQYF.

This clone was counted a single time. The chain uses TRBV27 and TRBJ2-3; 8 bases agree with TRBD2. J lost 9 bases, V lost 5 bases, and 16 bases had no gene match. The CDR3 runs to 16 residues. Germline CDR1 and CDR2: MNHEY and SMNVEV (reference sequence). This chain's CDR3 is CASSPPGGRAHQTQYF. The CDR3 DNA follows: TGTGCCAGCAGTCCCCCGGGGGGGCGGGCACACCAAACGCAGTATTTT.

The CDR3 coding sequence is TGTGCCAGCGGACAGGGGTCTGGGGCCAACGTCCTGACTTTC. This translates into CASGQGSGANVLTF. The chain links TRBV27 to TRBJ2-6; TRBD1 aligns across 9 bases. With V trimmed by 8 bases and J by 1 base, 0 bases remained unmatched. The CDR3 is 14 residues long. Germline V CDR1 and CDR2: MNHEY, SMNVEV (reference sequence). The complete variable domain, with remaining parts taken from reference TRBV27 and TRBJ2-6, reads EAQVTQNPRYLITVTGKKLTVTCSQNMNHEYMSWYRQDPGLGLRQIYYSMNVEVTDKGDVPEGYKVSRKEKRNFPLILESPSPNQTSLYFCASGQGSGANVLTFGAGSRLTVL.

This sequence joins TRBV5-4 and TRBJ1-3; D uncertain. V was cut by 2 bases and J by 4 bases, with 7 bases left in between. The length of the CDR3 is 13 residues. Germline loops: CDR1 SGHNT, CDR2 YYREEE (reference sequence). The CDR3 loop is CASSLEGGNTIYF. CDR3 DNA sequence: TGTGCCAGCAGCTTAGAAGGAGGAAACACCATATATTTT.

The chain employs TRBV16 and TRBJ1-6; tentative D call: TRBD1 (6 bases). There are 21 residues in the CDR3. Trimming removed 0 bases at V and 9 bases at J, with 30 bases between. Germline V gene lookup returns CDR1 KGHSY and CDR2 FQNENV. The DNA of the CDR3 is TGTGCCAGCAGCCAATCAATCGGGTTATGGGGCTACAAGGGGGTCAGTTCACCCCTCCACTTT. Its translation is CASSQSIGLWGYKGVSSPLHF. Looking up the rest from reference TRBV16 and TRBJ1-6 gives the full variable domain: GEEVAQTPKHLVRGEGQKAKLYCAPIKGHSYVFWYQQVLKNEFKFLISFQNENVFDETGMPKERFSAKCLPNSPCSLEIQATKLEDSAVYFCASSQSIGLWGYKGVSSPLHFGNGTRLTVT.

The gene calls are TRBV25-1 and TRBJ1-6; D is uncertain. The CDR3 has 12 residues. Germline loops: CDR1 MGHDK, CDR2 SYGVNS. V lost 6 bases to trimming and J lost 13 bases, with 13 bases between them. The CDR3 region is CASRFQVGPLHF. The CDR3, as DNA: TGTGCCAGCAGGTTTCAGGTCGGTCCCCTCCACTTT. Drawing the rest from reference TRBV25-1 and TRBJ1-6, the complete variable domain is EADIYQTPRYLVIGTGKKITLECSQTMGHDKMYWYQQDPGMELHLIHYSYGVNSTEKGDLSSESTVSRIRTEHFPLTLESARPSHTSQYLCASRFQVGPLHFGNGTRLTVT.

The J gene is TRBJ1-1, the V gene TRBV7-2; D might be TRBD1 (6 bases). Germline V CDR1 and CDR2: SGHTA, FQGNSA. Trimming pared 3 bases from V and 1 base from J, leaving 6 bases between. This CDR3 has 13 amino acids. The CDR3, as DNA: TGTGCCAGCAGCTTGACAGGGAACACTGAAGCTTTCTTT. It yields the protein CASSLTGNTEAFF. Complete variable domain (other parts from reference TRBV7-2 and TRBJ1-1): GAGVSQSPSNKVTEKGKDVELRCDPISGHTALYWYRQSLGQGLEFLIYFQGNSAPDKSGLPSDRFSAERTGGSVSTLTIQRTQQEDSAVYLCASSLTGNTEAFFGQGTRLTVV.

CDR3: CASTGSLAGGTDTQYF. CDR3 nucleotides: TGTGCCAGCACCGGGTCGCTAGCGGGGGGCACAGATACGCAGTATTTT. The rearrangement uses TRBV6-4 and TRBJ2-3, with 10 bases lining up with TRBD2. Trimming cost V 7 bases and J 1 base; bases outside gene matches: 8. The germline V gene has CDR1 MRHNA and CDR2 SNTAGT. The CDR3 sequence is 16 residues long.

This rearrangement joins TRBV5-1 to TRBJ2-3; possibly TRBD2 for D (5 bases). V lost 0 bases and J 2 bases, leaving 7 bases between the germline ends. The CDR3 sequence is 14 residues long. The germline CDR1 and CDR2 sequences are SGHRS and YFSETQ. The CDR3 sequence: CASSLEEDTDTQYF. The CDR3 DNA follows: TGCGCCAGCAGCTTGGAGGAGGACACAGATACGCAGTATTTT.

This rearrangement joins TRBV4-1 to TRBJ1-4; D is unclear. The germline V and J ends were trimmed by 5 bases and 8 bases, with 24 bases remaining between them. Germline assignment: CDR1 MGHRA and CDR2 YSYEKL. The CDR3 has 17 residues. This chain's CDR3 is CASSKRHQALNGEKLFF. The CDR3 DNA follows: TGCGCCAGCAGCAAGAGACACCAGGCCCTTAATGGGGAAAAACTGTTTTTT.

The chain couples TRBV14 to TRBJ1-2; D call uncertain. CDR1 SGHDN and CDR2 FVKESK come from the germline V gene. This CDR3 comprises 12 residues. V was cut by 4 bases and J by 6 bases, with 9 bases left in between. CDR3 bases: TGTGCCAGCAGCCCATACTACGATGGCTACACCTTC. This sequence encodes CASSPYYDGYTF.

The chain combines TRBV18 with TRBJ2-7; TRBD1 matches 9 bases. This CDR3 has 17 residues. J lost 5 bases, V lost 3 bases, and 14 bases had no gene match. The germline V gene encodes CDR1 KGHSH and CDR2 LQKENI. CDR3 amino acids: CASSPGTGFSLSDEQYF. The CDR3 nucleotides read TGTGCCAGCTCACCCGGGACAGGGTTTTCCCTGTCAGACGAGCAGTACTTC.

The J gene is TRBJ1-1, the V gene TRBV11-2, with D hard to call. The V and J ends lost 3 bases and 4 bases respectively, with 18 bases between them. The CDR3 length is 16 residues. Germline values: CDR1 SGHAT, CDR2 FQNNGV. This CDR3 reads CASSFGSLKAGTEAFF. CDR3 coding DNA: TGTGCCAGCAGCTTCGGGAGCCTTAAAGCAGGCACTGAAGCTTTCTTT.

V gene TRBV19 combines with J gene TRBJ2-3; 11 nucleotides match TRBD2. Trimming at V came to 3 bases and at J to 3 bases, leaving 20 bases not matched to a gene. The CDR3 contains 21 residues. CDR1 and CDR2 (germline): LNHDA, SQIVND (reference sequence). In DNA, the CDR3 is TGTGCCAGTAGTATGGCCCAGATTAGCGGGGGGGTGCAAGCGTCGACAGATACGCAGTATTTT. Translation gives CASSMAQISGGVQASTDTQYF.

The gene calls are TRBV2 and TRBJ2-1; no clear D gene. The CDR3 contains 14 residues. Germline CDR1 is SNHLY and CDR2 is FYNNEI. With 6 bases removed from V and 0 bases from J, the gap between germline ends came to 9 bases. The CDR3 region has the DNA TGTGCCAGCAGGCAACTGAGCTCCTACAATGAGCAGTTCTTC. This gives the protein CASRQLSSYNEQFF.

The CDR3: CASSQDRRGQGQYF. As DNA, the CDR3 is TGCGCCAGCAGCCAAGATCGTAGGGGGCAAGGGCAGTACTTC. This rearrangement joins TRBV4-3 to TRBJ2-7; TRBD1 matches at 7 bases. The junction had 8 bases not matched to a gene; V was cut back by 0 bases and J by 9 bases. CDR1 and CDR2 from the germline V gene are LGHNA and YSLEER. This CDR3 comprises 14 residues.

This sequence joins TRBV5-6 and TRBJ2-2; possible D gene TRBD2, 5 bases. The CDR3 has 15 residues. Trimming left V 1 base short and J 5 bases short, with 12 bases between. Germline CDR1 SGHDT, CDR2 YYEEEE. CDR3 protein: CASSLRGCLTGELFF. The CDR3, as DNA: TGTGCCAGCAGCTTGCGAGGGTGCCTGACCGGGGAGCTGTTTTTT.

The CDR3 DNA is TGTGCCAGTTCGGGACATTTGGACACTGAAGCTTTCTTT. This sequence encodes CASSGHLDTEAFF. The chain carries TRBV2 and TRBJ1-1; D possibly corresponds to TRBD1 (6 bases). This CDR3 has 13 residues. Per germline, CDR1 SNHLY and CDR2 FYNNEI. V gave up 9 bases and J gave up 3 bases, with 14 bases separating them.

This rearrangement joins TRBV5-1 to TRBJ2-7; no reliable D call. Germline V gene sequence: CDR1 SGHRS, CDR2 YFSETQ. The CDR3 runs 12 residues. Trimming removed 0 bases from V and 3 bases from J, with 4 bases in between. This chain's CDR3 is CASSLDNYEQYF. CDR3 bases: TGCGCCAGCAGCTTGGACAACTACGAGCAGTACTTC. The whole variable domain, remainder taken from reference TRBV5-1 and TRBJ2-7, is KAGVTQTPRYLIKTRGQQVTLSCSPISGHRSVSWYQQTPGQGLQFLFEYFSETQRNKGNFPGRFSGRQFSNSRSEMNVSTLELGDSALYLCASSLDNYEQYFGPGTRLTVT.

The chain employs TRBV7-2 and TRBJ2-4; 7 nucleotides align to TRBD1. Germline CDR1 is SGHTA and CDR2 is FQGNSA. The ends lost 2 bases at V and 8 bases at J; junction bases unmatched: 6. The CDR3 consists of 14 residues. Written as DNA, the CDR3 is TGTGCCAGCAGCTTAAGGGGGCAAAATGACATTCAGTACTTC. Encoded protein: CASSLRGQNDIQYF.

J is TRBJ2-2 and V is TRBV28; TRBD1 or TRBD2 may be the D gene (6 bases each). Trimming removed 2 bases from V and 3 bases from J, with 16 bases in between. This CDR3 contains 17 residues. Germline CDR1 and CDR2: MDHEN and SYDVKM. Here the CDR3 DNA reads TGTGCCAGCAGTTTAGTAGGAGGGGGGCACTACACCGGGGAGCTGTTTTTT. This translates into CASSLVGGGHYTGELFF.

This chain uses TRBV19 with TRBJ1-1, with D uncertain. The CDR3 runs to 15 residues. Between the trimmed V and J ends, which lost 6 bases and 1 base, there was a span of 15 bases. Per the germline V gene, CDR1 is LNHDA and CDR2 is SQIVND (reference sequence). CDR3 sequence: CASSSFVLGNTEAFF. DNA of the CDR3: TGTGCCAGTAGCTCTTTTGTTCTAGGGAACACTGAAGCTTTCTTT.